Listed below are T cell receptor beta chains from one sample, sequenced in a study of graft-versus-host responses after intestinal transplantation. Sequenced by immunoSEQ multiplex PCR; TCRdb stores in-frame clones only, minus some. The table lists more than 100,000 clones, 85% to 95% of them singletons. These TCRs' antigens remain unknown. The specimen was unstimulated CD8+ T cells sorted from spleen or lymph node cells, collected before intestinal transplant. These receptors were collected from a human donor who received an intestinal transplant. CDR3s include the opening cysteine and the closing phenylalanine or tryptophan. The D gene is left open where the match is weak. For some rows the clone size is stated as once, few or many, or as a class when expanded; others skip it.

TRBJ2-5	14	.	TRBV28	.	CASSLIPGQETQYF	TGTGCCAGCAGTTTAATTCCAGGTCAAGAGACCCAGTACTTC
TRBJ2-7	14	.	TRBV28	.	CASSLGTGIYEQYF	TGTGCCAGCAGTTTGGGTACAGGGATCTACGAGCAGTACTTC
TRBJ1-6	15	.	TRBV13	.	CASREAGHDNSPLHF	TGTGCCAGCAGAGAAGCGGGACACGATAATTCACCCCTCCACTTT
TRBJ1-2	13	.	TRBV18	.	CASSPTLARGYTF	TGTGCCAGCTCACCGACGCTTGCGAGGGGCTACACCTTC
TRBJ2-3	19	TRBD2	TRBV7-2	.	CASSLRGGRLAGVTDTQYF	TGTGCCAGCAGCTTACGGGGGGGTCGACTAGCGGGAGTCACAGATACGCAGTATTTT
TRBJ1-1	13	.	TRBV19	few	CASSIRQGNEAFF	TGTGCCAGTAGTATCCGGCAGGGGAATGAAGCTTTCTTT
TRBJ2-7	13	.	TRBV4-1	.	CASSQDGGREQYF	TGCGCCAGCAGCCAAGATGGCGGCAGGGAGCAGTACTTC
TRBJ2-3	17	.	TRBV13	.	CASSSLRGEYGTDTQYF	TGTGCCAGCAGCTCTCTTAGAGGGGAGTATGGCACAGATACGCAGTATTTT
TRBJ2-7	13	.	TRBV9	.	CASSPTDSYEQYF	TGTGCCAGCAGCCCGACGGACTCATACGAGCAGTACTTC
TRBJ2-2	15	TRBD2	TRBV19	.	CASSPGGGMAGELFF	TGTGCCAGTAGTCCGGGAGGGGGGATGGCCGGGGAGCTGTTTTTT
TRBJ2-1	12	.	TRBV28	.	CASSFVGNEQFF	TGTGCCAGCAGTTTCGTGGGCAATGAGCAGTTCTTC
TRBJ1-2	15	TRBD1	TRBV4-1	.	CASSSRQGGGYGYTF	TGCGCCAGCAGCTCCCGACAGGGGGGTGGCTATGGCTACACCTTC
TRBJ2-7	15	TRBD2	TRBV4-1	.	CASSQGPSGDWEQYF	TGCGCCAGCAGCCAAGGCCCTAGCGGGGACTGGGAGCAGTACTTC
TRBJ1-1	13	.	TRBV7-3	.	CASSLNGNTEAFF	TGTGCCAGCAGCTTAAACGGGAACACTGAAGCTTTCTTT
TRBJ2-4	17	TRBD2	TRBV4-2	once	CASSQDPIWTSGNIQYF	TGTGCCAGCAGCCAAGACCCCATATGGACTAGCGGAAACATTCAGTACTTC
TRBJ2-5	15	.	TRBV4-1	.	CASSQDYPGRQTQYF	TGCGCCAGCAGCCAAGATTATCCGGGGCGACAGACCCAGTACTTC
TRBJ2-1	15	.	TRBV6-4	.	CASSEDGSSYNEQFF	TGTGCCAGCAGTGAAGACGGGAGCTCCTACAATGAGCAGTTCTTC
TRBJ2-1	18	TRBD2	TRBV12-5	.	CASGFALPGGTPYNEQFF	TGTGCTAGTGGTTTTGCCCTCCCGGGAGGCACCCCCTACAATGAGCAGTTCTTC
TRBJ1-1	13	.	TRBV5-1	.	CASSYGRNTEAFF	TGCGCCAGCAGCTATGGAAGGAACACTGAAGCTTTCTTT
TRBJ2-7	15	TRBD2	TRBV9	once	CASNTGFERDYEQYF	TGTGCCAGCAACACTGGGTTCGAGCGGGACTACGAGCAGTACTTC
TRBJ2-1	14	.	TRBV10-1	.	CASSDGLETNEQFF	TGCGCCAGCAGTGATGGCCTAGAGACTAATGAGCAGTTCTTC
TRBJ2-7	14	TRBD2	TRBV9	once	CASSVATGGYEQYF	TGTGCCAGCAGCGTAGCTACCGGGGGGTACGAGCAGTACTTC
TRBJ2-7	10	.	TRBV28	.	CASSRGEQYF	TGTGCCAGCAGTCGAGGGGAGCAGTACTTC
TRBJ1-2	14	.	TRBV13	.	CASSLGDSRRGYTF	TGTGCCAGCAGCTTAGGGGACAGCCGCCGTGGTTACACCTTC
TRBJ2-2	12	.	TRBV29-1	.	CSVEPGTGELFF	TGCAGCGTTGAGCCGGGGACCGGGGAGCTGTTTTTT
TRBJ1-1	13	.	TRBV30	.	CAWSWIGNTEAFF	TGTGCCTGGAGTTGGATTGGGAACACTGAAGCTTTCTTT
TRBJ2-7	15	.	TRBV7-9	.	CASSLGAGIHYEQYF	TGTGCCAGCAGCTTAGGGGCTGGTATACACTACGAGCAGTACTTC
TRBJ1-1	14	.	TRBV6-1	few	CASSEAGLNTEAFF	TGTGCCAGCAGTGAAGCCGGGCTGAACACTGAAGCTTTCTTT
TRBJ1-5	14	.	TRBV9	.	CASSVGQGSQPQHF	TGTGCCAGCAGCGTAGGGCAGGGTAGTCAGCCCCAGCATTTT
TRBJ2-2	14	.	TRBV27	.	CASSHSTNTGELFF	TGTGCCAGCAGTCATTCCACGAACACCGGGGAGCTGTTTTTT
TRBJ2-3	13	.	TRBV27	.	CASSVSSTDTQYF	TGTGCCAGCAGTGTCTCTTCCACAGATACGCAGTATTTT
TRBJ2-5	16	.	TRBV7-9	.	CASSLAGGGYQETQYF	TGTGCCAGCAGCTTAGCGGGAGGGGGGTACCAAGAGACCCAGTACTTC
TRBJ2-1	15	TRBD2	TRBV28	.	CASTSRGVSYNEQFF	TGTGCCAGCACCTCTCGGGGGGTCTCCTACAATGAGCAGTTCTTC
TRBJ2-7	16	.	TRBV13	.	CASSLFPAQGRYEQYF	TGTGCCAGCAGCTTATTTCCGGCACAGGGTCGGTACGAGCAGTACTTC
TRBJ2-1	12	.	TRBV7-8	.	CASSSGRGEQFF	TGTGCCAGCAGCTCAGGACGGGGTGAGCAGTTCTTC
TRBJ2-6	16	.	TRBV28	.	CASSLYPSSGANVLTF	TGTGCCAGCAGTTTATACCCCAGCTCTGGGGCCAACGTCCTGACTTTC
TRBJ1-2	14	TRBD1	TRBV28	.	CASSLGGTGNGYTF	TGTGCCAGCAGTTTGGGAGGGACAGGGAATGGCTACACCTTC
TRBJ2-7	12	.	TRBV10-2	.	CASREDLREQYF	TGCGCCAGCAGGGAGGATCTACGCGAGCAGTACTTC
TRBJ2-7	15	TRBD2	TRBV27	.	CASSTAGSNFYEQYF	TGTGCCAGCAGCACAGCGGGGAGCAATTTCTACGAGCAGTACTTC
TRBJ1-2	13	TRBD1	TRBV9	.	CASSVGTDYGYTF	TGTGCCAGCAGCGTTGGGACAGACTATGGCTACACCTTC
TRBJ1-1	16	TRBD1	TRBV13	.	CASSSRQGGGSTEAFF	TGTGCCAGCAGTTCTCGACAGGGAGGAGGGTCGACTGAAGCTTTCTTT
TRBJ1-1	15	.	TRBV7-9	.	CASSAVQPLNTEAFF	TGTGCCAGCAGCGCTGTTCAGCCTTTGAACACTGAAGCTTTCTTT
TRBJ1-3	15	.	TRBV9	.	CASSVEGAKGNTIYF	TGTGCCAGCAGCGTAGAAGGGGCGAAAGGAAACACCATATATTTT
TRBJ2-1	15	TRBD2	TRBV15	.	CATSREGTSGYEQFF	TGTGCCACCAGCAGAGAGGGGACTAGCGGCTATGAGCAGTTCTTC